This T cell receptor beta chain was captured by sequencing in a study of shared clonotypes between healthy human individuals. Overall study results and limits: Naive CD4 clonotype sharing across four donors was around 5.5%.

Each sorted subset replicate got 200 ng genomic DNA, roughly 30,000 genomes. Repertoires were generated with immunoSEQ multiplex PCR, while TCRdb's copy carries only in-frame clones and drops some. The profile shows about 2 million clones, 85% to 95% of them singletons. Germline loops: CDR1 KGHSH, CDR2 LQKENI. The V end was cut by 3 bases, the J end by 0 bases, with 17 bases between. The CDR3 spans 18 residues. To note about this clone: The antigen is unknown.

Those who donated were healthy HIV-negative adults, with no recent acute infections or vaccinations reported. This receptor was identified in a man younger than 30 in good health. Source material: naive CD4+ T cells sorted from blood. Regarding subset: CD45RA+ positively selected. The chain combines TRBV18 with TRBJ1-4; D is unresolved. For the CDR3, the DNA is TGTGCCAGCTCACCGCTGGGTCCATTCGCTTCAACTAATGAAAAACTGTTTTTT. Amino acids: CASSPLGPFASTNEKLFF.